This is a list of T cell receptor beta chains from one sample in a study of T-cell memory formation after mild COVID-19. TCRdb fed the 5' RACE reads into MiXCR, producing one record per CDR3 protein. The sample shows 110,000 or so distinct CDR3 sequences, 18% of them seen only once. Sequencing was carried out using PBMCs or a T cell subset sorted from them (not recorded which). All receptors come from a young man who had mild COVID-19 (a few samples of this study predate the infection). Cell type and time point are not known. Each CDR3 is given with its conserved first and last residue. D genes are given only for firm matches. The size entry is marked missing in some rows and otherwise reads once, few, many or a size class.

CDR3nt	CDR3aa	abundance	j_gene	v_gene	len	d_gene
TGTGCCAGCAGTTTGCAGGGATATATCACCGGGGAGCTGTTTTTT	CASSLQGYITGELFF	NA	TRBJ2-2	TRBV12-3/TRBV12-4	15	NA
TGCGCCAGCAGCCCCCCCCGACTAGCGGGGAGATACAATGAGCAGTTCTTC	CASSPPRLAGRYNEQFF	NA	TRBJ2-1	TRBV5-1	17	TRBD2
TGTGCCAGCAGTTTAACTTTGGAAAGCAATCAGCCCCAGCATTTT	CASSLTLESNQPQHF	few	TRBJ1-5	TRBV12-3/TRBV12-4	15	NA
TGTGCCAGCAGCTTCATTTATGGGGGGAGAGGCAAAAACATTCAGTACTTC	CASSFIYGGRGKNIQYF	few	TRBJ2-4	TRBV5-4	17	NA
TGTGCCAGCAGCTTAAGGACAAAGGGAATCGGACTCCCCCATCCAAACTATGGCTACACCTTC	CASSLRTKGIGLPHPNYGYTF	few	TRBJ1-2	TRBV7-3	21	NA
TGTGCCAGCAGCTTAGCGACCCCGGACAAGTACAATGAGCAGTTCTTC	CASSLATPDKYNEQFF	NA	TRBJ2-1	TRBV7-6	16	NA
TGTGCCAGCAGCTTAGGACAGTCGAAGACTGAAGCTTTCTTT	CASSLGQSKTEAFF	few	TRBJ1-1	TRBV11-2	14	NA
TGTGCCATCAGTGAGTCGACTCTCGAGACCCAGTACTTC	CAISESTLETQYF	few	TRBJ2-5	TRBV10-3	13	NA
TGCGCCAGCTGCACCACTAGCGGGGTGAATGAGCAGTTCTTC	CASCTTSGVNEQFF	NA	TRBJ2-1	TRBV5-1	14	TRBD2
TGCGCCAGCAGCCAAGTCGAGGGGGGTACGCAGTATTTT	CASSQVEGGTQYF	few	TRBJ2-3	TRBV4-3	13	NA
TGCGCCAGCAGGCGAAGGGAAGAGACCCAGTACTTC	CASRRREETQYF	NA	TRBJ2-5	TRBV5-1	12	NA
TGTGCCAGCGGGTACAGGGGGGACACTGAAGCTTTCTTT	CASGYRGDTEAFF	few	TRBJ1-1	TRBV12-3/TRBV12-4	13	TRBD1
TGTGCCACCAGTCTGAACGGCGGAGATCTGAGGGGCTACACCTTC	CATSLNGGDLRGYTF	few	TRBJ1-2	TRBV24-1	15	NA
TGTGCCAGCAGTTACGACAGGGTTTCACCCCTCCACTTT	CASSYDRVSPLHF	few	TRBJ1-6	TRBV28	13	TRBD1
TGTGCCAGCAGTGCCGGGACAGGGGCCTCCTACGAGCAGTACTTC	CASSAGTGASYEQYF	NA	TRBJ2-7	TRBV6-5	15	TRBD1
TGCGCCAGCAGCCTGACTCCCCTGAACACTGAAGCTTTCTTT	CASSLTPLNTEAFF	NA	TRBJ1-1	TRBV5-1	14	NA
TGCGCCAGCAGCCCCGACAGGGGGACGACTGAAGCTTTCTTT	CASSPDRGTTEAFF	few	TRBJ1-1	TRBV5-1	14	TRBD1
TGCGCCAGCAGCCAAGGCAATGGGGGAGGCGAGACCCAGTACTTC	CASSQGNGGGETQYF	many	TRBJ2-5	TRBV4-1	15	NA
TGTGCCAGCAGCCAATCTATCTCCCCCGGCAGGGTGCATGAGCAGTTCTTC	CASSQSISPGRVHEQFF	NA	TRBJ2-1	TRBV3-1	17	NA
TGCAGTGCTGGCGGGGGGCGGACTTACGAGCAGTACTTC	CSAGGGRTYEQYF	NA	TRBJ2-7	TRBV20-1	13	TRBD2
TGTGCCAGCAGCTCTCTAGCTGCCGAGACCCAGTACTTC	CASSSLAAETQYF	many	TRBJ2-5	TRBV5-6	13	NA
TGTGCCAGCAGCCCCGGGGAAACCACAGATACGCAGTATTTT	CASSPGETTDTQYF	NA	TRBJ2-3	TRBV7-3	14	NA
TGTGCCAGCAGCGTAGAGGGGGACAGGGTTGGATCACCCCTCCACTTT	CASSVEGDRVGSPLHF	NA	TRBJ1-6	TRBV9	16	TRBD1
TGTGCCAGCAGTTTTCGTGGCCAAGAGACCCAGTACTTC	CASSFRGQETQYF	many	TRBJ2-5	TRBV12-3/TRBV12-4	13	NA
TGTGCAAGCAGTTACCTTGGACAGGCTTATGGCTACACCTTC	CASSYLGQAYGYTF	NA	TRBJ1-2	TRBV6-6	14	TRBD1
TGTGCCACCAGGCGGGACACTCCCAAGCAGTTCTTC	CATRRDTPKQFF	few	TRBJ2-1	TRBV25-1	12	NA
TGTGCCATCAGGCGGACAACCCACTCCGGGGAGCTGTTTTTT	CAIRRTTHSGELFF	few	TRBJ2-2	TRBV10-3	14	NA
TGTGCCAGCAGTGAAGGGAGTGCTGCTGGGTACGAGCAGTACTTC	CASSEGSAAGYEQYF	NA	TRBJ2-7	TRBV25-1	15	NA
TGTGCCAGCAGTTCAGGGTGGAATGAGCAGTTCTTC	CASSSGWNEQFF	few	TRBJ2-1	TRBV6-2/TRBV6-3	12	NA
TGCGCCAGCAGCCGAGTCCAGGACGGTCTGGATACGCAGTATTTT	CASSRVQDGLDTQYF	NA	TRBJ2-3	TRBV5-1	15	NA
TGTGCCAGCAGTTACTCTTCTCCTACTAGCACAGATACGCAGTATTTT	CASSYSSPTSTDTQYF	NA	TRBJ2-3	TRBV6-5	16	NA
TGTGCCAGCAGTACCTTGCTCTCTCTTTCGACAGGCCCTTACGAGCAGTACTTC	CASSTLLSLSTGPYEQYF	NA	TRBJ2-7	TRBV6-2/TRBV6-3	18	NA
TGCAGTGTTCCGCCACTCGCGGCCCTAGAGACCCAGTACTTC	CSVPPLAALETQYF	NA	TRBJ2-5	TRBV20-1	14	NA
TGTGCCAGCAGTTGGGCGACAGGGGGGACTGAAGCTTTCTTT	CASSWATGGTEAFF	NA	TRBJ1-1	TRBV6-6	14	TRBD1
TGTGCCAGCAGCCGACAAGCGGGACTAGCGGGGGGCTCCGTCGAGAAGTACTTC	CASSRQAGLAGGSVEKYF	NA	TRBJ2-7	TRBV7-2	18	TRBD2
TGCGCCAGCAGCCAAGAGATGGGCCCTAGCACAGATACGCAGTATTTT	CASSQEMGPSTDTQYF	many	TRBJ2-3	TRBV4-1	16	NA
TGCGCCAGCAGCTTGGAACCGACGAACACTGAAGCTTTCTTT	CASSLEPTNTEAFF	few	TRBJ1-1	TRBV5-1	14	NA
TGTGCCAGCAGCTTAGCGCCAACAGGCTCCCAAGAGACCCAGTACTTC	CASSLAPTGSQETQYF	few	TRBJ2-5	TRBV7-7	16	NA
TGTGCCATCAGTCTGACCGGGACGGATCAGCCCCAGCATTTT	CAISLTGTDQPQHF	many	TRBJ1-5	TRBV10-3	14	NA
TGTGCCAGTAGTATTTACGGGCGGACACTAGCCAAAAACATTCAGTACTTC	CASSIYGRTLAKNIQYF	NA	TRBJ2-4	TRBV19	17	NA
TGTGCCAGCAGCTCCCCTCCGAACACTGAAGCTTTCTTT	CASSSPPNTEAFF	few	TRBJ1-1	TRBV7-2	13	NA
TGTGCCATCAGCCTTACCGGGACAGGGGGCGCAGATACGCAGTATTTT	CAISLTGTGGADTQYF	few	TRBJ2-3	TRBV10-3	16	TRBD1
TGTGCCAGCAGTCCGGAGTTTATCAGAAAAGCTTTCTTT	CASSPEFIRKAFF	NA	TRBJ1-1	TRBV12-3/TRBV12-4	13	NA
TGTGCCAGCAGTTTAGACCCTGGGCAGACTCATAATTCACCCCTCCACTTT	CASSLDPGQTHNSPLHF	few	TRBJ1-6	TRBV12-3/TRBV12-4	17	NA
TGCAGCGTTGAAGAAGACGAGGGAGTCAATGGCTACACCTTC	CSVEEDEGVNGYTF	few	TRBJ1-2	TRBV29-1	14	NA